One TCR beta chain is described in this entry. This record belongs to a study of identical twins. Each CDR3 protein is one row after TCRdb ran MiXCR on the 5' RACE reads. The sample yields some 250,000 distinct CDR3 sequences, 6.5% seen once. V lost 6 bases and J 0 bases, leaving 15 bases between the germline ends. CDR3 size: 16 residues. Germline CDR1 reads MNHEY; CDR2 reads SMNVEV (reference sequence). These data were also filed under a second study, of T cells expressing NK-cell markers. That report notes: NKG2C+ dominant clonotypes from over five donors made up about 1.0-8% of CD8+ T cells. Topping the CD3+CD56-NKG2C+ fraction as well were these clonotypes, in a handful of donors.

The chain has TRBV27 and TRBJ1-5; D might be TRBD1 (5 bases). The clonotype originates from a woman between 18 and 29 years old in good health. Sequencing input: CD8+ T cells sorted from blood. CDR3: CASSLRGVYSNQPQHF. The CDR3 nucleotides read TGTGCCAGCAGCCTCCGGGGGGTTTATAGCAATCAGCCCCAGCATTTT.